The clone carrying this T cell receptor (beta chain) has just a few counts. Its antigen is not identified. Germline CDR1 GTSNPN, CDR2 SVGIG (reference sequence). The CDR3 has 13 amino acids. J gave up 9 bases and V 4 bases, and 7 bases lay outside the gene matches. Treatment meaning: roughly 10-day PBMC culture with coronavirus spike peptide pools or control peptides (ViraFEST assay). It was with approximately 9.2 IU/ml IL-2 and around 9.5 ug/ml peptide pools that 1.5 million to 2.5 million PBMCs per well were cultured. These data come from a study of vaccination and CD4 T cells after COVID-19. On the study more broadly: Overlapping SARS-CoV-2, HCoV-NL63, HCoV-OC43 and HCoV-229E spike peptides were used to stimulate cells. Either a CEFX pool, an HIV-1 Nef pool, or no peptide was added to control cultures.

The Oncomine TCR Beta short-read assay was applied to DNA of cultured CD4+ T cells. From CD4+ T cells that had been cultured, genomic DNA was extracted. TCRdb re-called the PCR reads through MiXCR, storing one row per CDR3 protein. The sample has approximately 19,000 distinct CDR3 sequences, around two fifths seen once. The genes are TRBV30 and TRBJ2-7, with 12 positions matching TRBD1. The source is a human donor who had recovered from COVID-19. The specimen was CD4+ T cells from blood, cultured in vitro. CDR3 nucleotides: TGTGCCTGGAATTCGGGACAGGGGGCTTTGCAGTACTTC. Translating it yields CAWNSGQGALQYF.